This T cell receptor (beta chain) was captured in a study of cytomegalovirus exposure and HLA in healthy donors (dated by TCRdb to 2017 to 2019). Context from the whole study: In an earlier analysis of under 600 of the donors, 276 Gb of sequence data and just under 120 million unique TCR beta sequences from roughly 180 million T cells were reported. Roughly 310 gigabases of sequencing data and approximately 80 million unique TCR sequences were included in an early release covering about 600 HLA-typed donors. Of the 350 to 450 genotyped donors, approximately 81% were placed in the genetic ancestry cluster associated with self-reported Caucasian donors. The aim of the study was to test whether cataloging public T cell receptors could identify signatures of past pathogen exposure. The T cell repertoires of under 750 subjects were profiled by immunosequencing and related to cytomegalovirus serostatus. Besides the first cohort of hundreds of subjects, a separate validation cohort made up of over 100 different subjects was used. The study combined high-throughput TCR immunosequencing, statistical association of individual TCRs with disease status, and machine learning to predict cytomegalovirus infection status. A later analysis re-analyzed previously published TCR beta repertoires from approximately 670 donors and added high-resolution HLA genotyping to study TCR occurrence patterns. In the later analysis, no new phenotypic data were used to find candidate immune exposures; instead, reliance was placed on TCR beta sequences and their occurrence across donors. An earlier analysis of approximately 500 of the donors applied high-throughput TCR beta sequencing to assess whether each TCR beta V gene segment acted as functional or pseudogenic. Donor age, sex, ethnicity and CMV serostatus were compiled alongside the repertoire data. In a later genetic analysis, genome-wide SNP genotypes for about three fifths of the roughly 670 donors were used, and that subset was treated as a discovery cohort. Every repertoire in the discovery cohort had been generated on one and the same sequencing platform. HLA typing covered class I and class II loci at four-digit resolution. The number of donors typed differed by locus, with roughly 620-630 for A, B, C, DRB1 and DQB1, about 500 for DQA1, about 610 for DPA1, and roughly 450 for DPB1. Because of strong linkage in the cohort, a handful of DR-DQ haplotypes were treated as single units for association and clustering. Among roughly 370 genotyped donors of the cohort, an average of approximately 240,000 unique TCR beta nucleotide sequences were sequenced per donor, around a sixth of them non-productive.

The study at large found these results: According to a later analysis, parvovirus B19, influenza, CMV and Epstein-Barr virus appeared linked to several top co-occurrence clusters. The study listed 150 to 200 TCR beta chains as associated with cytomegalovirus. Specific HLA alleles were associated with 16,951 TCR beta sequences at a false discovery rate of 0.05 in a later analysis. In an earlier analysis of some 640 of the donors, most TCR beta V segments were observed in productive rearrangements about 87% or about 30% of the time, broadly matching IMGT annotations. In a later analysis, the rate of TCR association differed among HLA loci, with DRB1 alleles having the most associated TCRs and HLA-C alleles having the fewest. A later analysis found that HLA-associated TCR beta chains were more clonally expanded and had lower generation probabilities than equally common non-associated chains. Because counts were too low, seventeen rarely observed V segments, including chromosome 9 orphons, were excluded from the earlier analysis of several hundred of the donors. Three of the identified cytomegalovirus-associated TCR beta chains were confirmed in vitro to be specific for cytomegalovirus antigens. According to a later analysis, most CMV-associated TCR beta chains appeared to be HLA-restricted, and the HLA associations seemed to be driven largely by CMV exposure. Linkage disequilibrium might explain the correlated functional status among segregating V segments, but an unknown experimental factor could not be ruled out. A later genetic analysis associated a missense DCLRE1C variant with V-gene and J-gene trimming of TCR beta chains, and an independent cohort replicated the association. Roughly uniform sequencing depth across donors was assumed in presence/absence analyses, although this assumption may not hold. A cluster of highly shared sequence variants was judged likely to be a technical artifact of the sequencing pipeline. Most TCR sequences were seen in very few donors, while some public TCRs were found in many individuals. Because some donors lacked HLA typing at each locus, the association tests relied only on the typed subset. The authors suggested that the approach could potentially be generalized to other disease states and immunological phenotypes. Strong co-occurrence of HLA alleles, especially DR and DQ, made assigning TCR associations to individual alleles difficult. A further reported finding was that TCR beta sequences accurately predicted the HLA-A and HLA-B alleles for most subjects in the first cohort. Immune exposure information for the cohort was limited to CMV serostatus. A later genetic analysis reported fewer N-insertions in productive TCRs among donors in an Asian-associated ancestry cluster than the approximately 670-donor mean. In both the original and validation cohorts, the classifier was reported to diagnose cytomegalovirus status with high specificity and sensitivity. The cohort was sequenced for TCR beta chains only, and without alpha or paired-chain data the features that could be detected were limited.

Comment on this clone: The target of this receptor is not known. No qualities accompany the bases; no much larger clone lies one base away.

Library construction relied on the immunoSEQ multiplex PCR assay. For the multiplex PCR, a mixture combining 60 forward primers for TCR Vbeta segments and 13 reverse primers for TCR Jbeta segments was used. A multiplex PCR assay on genomic DNA amplified the CDR3 region of rearranged TCR beta genes. On the Illumina HiSeq System, the amplified TCR beta libraries were sequenced as 87-base-pair reads. In the original analysis: Across the 670 or so repertoires, a later analysis counted roughly 77 million unique TCR beta chains, around 11 million of which were shared by at least two donors. Raw reads were error-corrected and collapsed into unique sequences by a nearest-neighbor algorithm in which closely related sequences were merged to remove PCR and sequencing errors. CDR3 sequences were aligned to IMGT reference sequences to assign V, D and J gene segments. For a sequence to be retained, at least a six-nucleotide match to both a V gene segment and a J gene segment was required. A rearrangement counted as productive if the CDR3 had no stop codons and remained in frame with V and J, and every other rearrangement counted as non-productive. Following IMGT convention, CDR3 was defined as the stretch from the second conserved V-encoded cysteine up to the conserved J-encoded phenylalanine. The earlier analysis of fewer than 700 of the donors excluded sequences that lacked an unambiguous match to a single V gene segment. An earlier analysis of some 610 of the donors called V segments functional above 56.7% productive rearrangements and segregating when the between-donor standard deviation exceeded 5%. A statistical classification framework was built for diagnosing cytomegalovirus status from the catalog of TCR beta chain sequences. In a later analysis, TCR nucleotide sequences were compared against IMGT/GENE-DB human TR gene sequences so that V and J genes could be assigned. In a later analysis, CDR3 sequences and most-parsimonious VDJ recombination scenarios were assigned using the TCRdist pipeline. A later analysis defined each TCR beta chain by its CDR3 amino acid sequence plus V-gene family, and excluded reads lacking a unique V-gene family. As a way to deal with suspected cross-contamination and a sequencing artifact, a later analysis dropped roughly 600 nucleotide sequences that were highly shared and had low generation probability. For each public chain, a later analysis derived a clonal expansion index from normalized ranks of inferred template counts within each repertoire. A later analysis computed generation probabilities with a VDJ recombination model fitted to out-of-frame rearrangements, and checked the results against IGoR. A later analysis scored TCR-TCR, TCR-HLA and TCR-CMV co-occurrence with hypergeometric tests, applying a repertoire-size bias correction to TCR pairs. False discovery rates were estimated in a later analysis by permuting HLA or CMV assignments 20 times. A later analysis grouped co-occurring TCRs with DBSCAN, adding TCRdist sequence similarity when clustering within HLA-allele-positive subsets. Co-occurrence clustering excluded repertoires with fewer than 30,000 or more than 120,000 public chains, plus five with anomalous nucleotide sharing. Here the immuneACCESS table is served through TCRdb, limited to in-frame sequences with V and J called. Missing clones are a known gap in these copies; in checked studies unresolved V genes cover under half, and the rest lacks a known reason. V, J and clone size derive from that table, while D and trimming were established from the DNA sequence. Within this sample are about 180,000 clones, with roughly 82% of them counted one time only. The top ten constitute more than 0.45% of the sample.

The cohort was made up of several hundred healthy bone marrow donors. All cohort members were sampled while nominally healthy, although unrecorded immune exposures were likely present. The donor was CMV seronegative and was included in the group of approximately 350 seronegative cohort members. Each donor provided a peripheral blood sample, and peripheral blood mononuclear cells were used for TCR beta sequencing. Genomic DNA extraction from the blood cell samples was performed with the Qiagen DNeasy Blood Extraction Kit. The receptor's source is a woman aged 50 to 65 in good health and CMV-seronegative. Sequencing was carried out using PBMCs.

Read as DNA, the sequence is TGTGCCAGCAGTGAATGGTCTAGCGGGGTACTTTACTACGAGCAGTACTTC. This codes for CASSEWSSGVLYYEQYF. The chain joins TRBV2 to TRBJ2-7; 9 central nucleotides agree with TRBD2. Trimming accounts for 2 bases at V and 3 bases at J, while the number of junction bases matched to no gene is 11. From cysteine to phenylalanine, the CDR3 is 17 amino acids long. Only the CDR3 region is kept as DNA, spanning 51 bases read in frame from base 1. Reading the germline V gene gives CDR1 SNHLY and CDR2 FYNNEI.